The rows below give T cell receptor beta chains drawn from one sample of a study of technical replicates of blood from several donors. The data were produced by immunoSEQ multiplex PCR, yet TCRdb's version contains in-frame clones alone and is incomplete. The repertoire holds some 80,000 clones, approximately 96% seen once, with roughly 0.4% in the top ten. Material for sequencing was T cells isolated from PBMCs. The receptor source for this set is a human donor in good health. CDR3s include the opening cysteine and the closing phenylalanine or tryptophan. D genes are given only for firm matches. Clone size appears in some rows only: once, few, many, or a class for an expanded clone.

j_gene	v_gene	abundance	d_gene	CDR3nt	CDR3aa
TRBJ2-5	TRBV7-3	NA	TRBD2	TGTGCCAGCAGCCCCTCCGGGGGGAAAGAGACCCAGTACTTC	CASSPSGGKETQYF
TRBJ1-1	TRBV7-2	NA	NA	TGTGCCAGCAGCTCCTTGTTGAACACTGAAGCTTTCTTT	CASSSLLNTEAFF
TRBJ2-7	TRBV6-1	NA	NA	TGTGCCAGCACCAGGCCCTACGAGCAGTACTTC	CASTRPYEQYF
TRBJ2-2	TRBV7-8	NA	TRBD1	TGTGCCAGCAGGGACAGGGCTACCACCGGGGAGCTGTTTTTT	CASRDRATTGELFF
TRBJ1-3	TRBV15	NA	TRBD1	TGTGCCACCAGCAGACCCCCGGACAGGGTGACTCTTAGCACCATATATTTT	CATSRPPDRVTLSTIYF
TRBJ2-1	TRBV30	NA	NA	TGTGCCTGGAGTAAGGTAGCGCGGTACAATGAGCAGTTCTTC	CAWSKVARYNEQFF
TRBJ2-1	TRBV29-1	NA	TRBD1	TGCAGCGTTGCTCGGGACAGGGACAACAATGAGCAGTTCTTC	CSVARDRDNNEQFF
TRBJ2-7	TRBV11-2	few	TRBD1	TGTGCCAGCAGCTCGAGACAGGGGGCGAGATACGAGCAGTACTTC	CASSSRQGARYEQYF
TRBJ2-7	TRBV29-1	NA	TRBD2	TGCAGCGTATTTGGGGGGGGTTCCTACGAGCAGTACTTC	CSVFGGGSYEQYF
TRBJ1-1	TRBV6-5	NA	NA	TGTGCCAGCAGTTACTCGAAGGACAGTGAAGCTTTCTTT	CASSYSKDSEAFF
TRBJ1-4	TRBV27	NA	TRBD1	TGTGCCAGCAGTTCACCCCACAGGGGGCAGGGAGAAAAACTGTTTTTT	CASSSPHRGQGEKLFF